This T cell receptor beta chain is drawn from a study of shared clonotypes between healthy human individuals. At the level of the study: Three plates were used per donor for CD4 naive, three for CD4 memory, two for CD8 naive and one for CD8 memory.

Repertoires were generated with immunoSEQ multiplex PCR, while TCRdb's copy carries only in-frame clones and drops some. The sample has around 2,000,000 clones, approximately 95% seen once. Subsets obtained from CD4+ cells comprised CD45RA+ naive and CD45RA-negative memory cells. V gave up 4 bases and J gave up 8 bases, with 21 bases separating them. The CDR3 totals 16 residues. Germline CDR1 reads SGHDT; CDR2 reads YYEEEE. The sequenced sample consisted of naive CD4+ T cells sorted from blood. This sample's subset: CD45RA+ positively selected. This TCR derives from a man aged 18 to 35 in good health. The gene calls are TRBV5-6 and TRBJ1-4, with a possible D match to TRBD1 (5 bases). This chain's CDR3 is CASSPRWGKGGEKLFF. The CDR3 nucleotides read TGTGCCAGCAGCCCGCGGTGGGGGAAAGGAGGGGAAAAACTGTTTTTT.